The TCR beta chain described here comes from a study of beta chain features in type 1 diabetes. Study outcomes and limitations: A PCR bias possibly favoring shorter templates would apply equally to patients and controls.

This clone has more than one count but fewer than ten. Its antigen is as yet unknown. Investigators reverse transcribed all isolated RNA, so they sequenced expressed TCRB transcripts. Sequencing used immunoSEQ multiplex PCR; TCRdb keeps in-frame clones, though not all of them. The data contain about 930,000 clones, about a sixth of them singletons. Germline V gives CDR1 MDHEN, CDR2 SYDVKM. Germline trimming cut 11 bases from V and 5 bases from J; bases unmatched to any gene: 11. The CDR3 contains 14 residues. Purities over 98% were achieved in all sorted populations. The rearrangement uses TRBV28 and TRBJ2-1; 8 bases are a match to TRBD1. The TCR was taken from a woman between 18 and 30 years old in good health. Sequencing was carried out using naive CD4+ T cells from blood. The CDR3 protein is CAVRQGSLNNEQFF. CDR3 coding DNA: TGTGCCGTTCGACAGGGGAGCCTCAACAATGAGCAGTTCTTC.